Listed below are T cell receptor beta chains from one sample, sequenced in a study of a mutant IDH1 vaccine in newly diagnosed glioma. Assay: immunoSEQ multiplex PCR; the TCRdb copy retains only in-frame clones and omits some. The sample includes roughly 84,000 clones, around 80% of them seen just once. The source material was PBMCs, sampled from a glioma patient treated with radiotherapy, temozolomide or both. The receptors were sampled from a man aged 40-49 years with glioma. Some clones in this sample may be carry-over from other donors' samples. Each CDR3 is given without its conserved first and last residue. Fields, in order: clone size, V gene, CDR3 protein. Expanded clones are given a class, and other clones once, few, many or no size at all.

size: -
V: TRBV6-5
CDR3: ASSSRLGSSETQY

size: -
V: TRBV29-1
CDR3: SVTGTGGGNQPQH

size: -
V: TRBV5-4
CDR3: ASSLDGTDYGYT

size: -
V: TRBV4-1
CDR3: ASSQNFGTGISNQPQH

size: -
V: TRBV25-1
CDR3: ASSEALGGAVEKLF

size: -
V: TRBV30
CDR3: AWTRDSYEQY

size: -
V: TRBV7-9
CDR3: ASSTRTVNTEAF

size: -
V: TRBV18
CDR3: ASSPPGLAGGTQY

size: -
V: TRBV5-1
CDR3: ASTGLAQNGANVLT

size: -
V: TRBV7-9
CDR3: ASTIVGYGYT

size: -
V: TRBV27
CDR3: ASSFRAEQY

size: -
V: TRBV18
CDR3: ASSLGDSSATNEKLF

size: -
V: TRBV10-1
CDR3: ASSDPGGSDTQY

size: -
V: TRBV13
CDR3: ASSPRGTGGTNSPLH

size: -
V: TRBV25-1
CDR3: ASSEGSNQPQH

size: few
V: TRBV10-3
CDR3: AISPTGFEQF

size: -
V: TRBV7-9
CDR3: ASSVPGTENSPLH

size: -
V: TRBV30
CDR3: AWSWRGPKIMNTEAF

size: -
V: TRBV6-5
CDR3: ASRQQGRAEAF

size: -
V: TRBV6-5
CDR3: ASSWGAGEQY

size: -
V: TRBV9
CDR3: ASSFPPTGELF

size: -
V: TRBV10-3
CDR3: ATEQGSSYEQY

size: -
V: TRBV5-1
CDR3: ASSQTRANEKLF

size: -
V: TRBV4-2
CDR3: ASSQTGSGSPLH

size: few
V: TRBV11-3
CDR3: ASSFSSGALYNEQF

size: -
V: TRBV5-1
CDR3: ASSSLRGEDTQY

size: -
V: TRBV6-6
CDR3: ASSLDKNYGYT